This T cell receptor (beta chain) was sequenced in a study of T cells in Graves' hyperthyroidism and ophthalmopathy (dated by TCRdb to the late 2010s). About the investigation overall: Peripheral blood was collected at initial diagnosis, before any treatment. A discovery cohort of about 95 patients, about 44 with Graves' ophthalmopathy and under 60 with stable Graves' hyperthyroidism, was used to find distinguishing TCR V-J signatures. Prospective prediction of ophthalmopathy was tested in an independent validation cohort consisting of 18 to 20 hyperthyroidism patients and 15 or so patients who later progressed to ophthalmopathy. For training and testing, the 95 to 100 patients in the discovery cohort were randomly divided in a 7:3 ratio. In addition, the study compared T-cell repertoires in thyroid tissue and in blood from five or six Graves' hyperthyroidism patients. Once sampling was done, hyperthyroidism patients were given methimazole at a starting dose of 30 mg daily, whereas ophthalmopathy patients were given high-dose intravenous methylprednisolone. TCR Vbeta CDR3 sequencing of 120 to 150 peripheral blood samples (about 45 ophthalmopathy, over 70 hyperthyroidism and approximately 17 progressor patients) is reported in the paper.

Hyperthyroidism patients were aged 18 to 65 years and newly diagnosed, with disease duration of less than 2 months. The study excluded patients with uncontrolled infections, other autoimmune diseases, pregnancy or lactation. Diagnoses were based on clinical symptoms, serum thyroxine and TRAb, thyroid ultrasound and orbital computed tomography. Blood from progressor patients was drawn when they were first diagnosed with hyperthyroidism, before any ophthalmopathy symptoms appeared. Ficoll-Paque density gradient centrifugation was used to isolate PBMCs from 9.5 to 10 ml of fresh peripheral blood. Progressor patients were initially diagnosed with Graves' hyperthyroidism and developed ophthalmopathy during follow-up. Trizol reagent was used to extract total RNA, and RNA quality was then checked on an Agilent 2100 Bioanalyzer. Amplification of TCR beta CDR3 regions was carried out from RNA transcripts. The first round of RT-PCR for the TCR CDR3 was performed with the HTBI primer set and the Qiagen OneStep RT-PCR kit. The libraries were constructed in a second round of multiplex PCR and then size-selected and purified. Libraries were sequenced paired-end with 100 bp reads on an Illumina HiSeq2000. Per the original workflow: Raw data were processed with SOAPnuke, discarding reads with adapters, uncalled bases, mean Phred below 15, or no exact constant-primer or identifier match. COPE v1.2.5 was used to merge high-quality paired reads, and clonotypes were defined as unique nucleotide sequences. Clonotypes were aligned to IMGT TRBV, TRBD and TRBJ reference segments using MiTCR v1.1. The analysis was restricted to V-J combinations with a frequency above 0.0001, which together covered over 99% of the repertoires. The TCS score was defined as the ratio of F50 (clonal expansion) to E x V (chaos), calculated using BLOSUM62-based TCRdist between CDR3 peptides within each V-J. Welch's t-statistics and random forest reduced around 550 V-J features to under 15, which were used in a naive Bayes classifier (R e1071). The public reads were run again by TCRdb, first through fastp at Q25 and then through MiXCR, and only productive beta chains were kept. Under each unique CDR3 protein, matching rows form one entry showing the most common genes and DNA. Clone size and V and J calls follow TCRdb, not the original study. The sample table holds around 340,000 distinct CDR3 sequences, of which 17% were seen once. The ten largest clones represent approximately 30% of the sample.

This clonotype was detected many times. Its antigen target is currently unknown. The record has no base qualities; no much larger clone is one base away. Overall study results and their limits: Sample size was not statistically predetermined, and blinding of investigators to group allocation was not performed. In cross-validation, a model built on a 13 V-J signature told ophthalmopathy apart from stable hyperthyroidism with approximately 91% sensitivity and around 83% specificity, and in testing the same model reached 80%/75%. During validation, the model predicted progression to ophthalmopathy a median of approximately 7 months ahead of onset, with around 71% sensitivity and under 85% specificity. Most expanded thyroid clonotypes (frequency above 0.001) were also detected in blood, suggesting blood repertoires may reflect thyroid immune responses.

This TCR was recovered from a woman aged 25 to 45 with Graves' hyperthyroidism that later progressed to Graves' ophthalmopathy. The sequenced material came from blood.

The DNA is as follows: TGTGCCAGCAGTTTGGGGGGTACTAATCAGCCCCAGCATTTT. Its translation is CASSLGGTNQPQHF. The chain is made from TRBV28 and TRBJ1-5; TRBD1 is a possible D gene, resting on 5 matching bases. V is reduced by 3 bases and J by 4 bases, leaving a spacing of 10 bases between them. From the cysteine up to the phenylalanine, the CDR3 has a length of 14 residues. Left in the record is the CDR3 DNA by itself, 42 bases read in frame from the first base. From a lookup of the germline V gene, CDR1 and CDR2 are MDHEN and SYDVKM.